A single TCR beta chain is shown here with its context. Its specificity is not known. Regarding time point: week 11, during vaccination. Every single dose of the vaccine, 300 ug of mutant IDH1 20-mer peptide, came with topical imiquimod. This sample is part of a study of a mutant IDH1 vaccine in newly diagnosed glioma. Looking at the study overall: Vaccination started 4-6 weeks after radiotherapy alone, or with temozolomide cycles.

Between the trimmed V and J ends, which lost 8 bases and 5 bases, there was a span of 18 bases. The CDR3 runs to 14 residues. Germline CDR1 is SNHLY and CDR2 is FYNNEI. Data came from immunoSEQ multiplex PCR; TCRdb stores just in-frame clones and leaves some out. The sample lists 25,000 to 35,000 clones; roughly 90% were seen once. Study results and caveats: Researchers report vaccine-induced immune responses in 93.3% of patients. No link was apparently found between pseudoprogression and changes in top peripheral T cell clonotypes.

This chain links TRBV2 with TRBJ1-2; D unresolved. The sequencing used PBMCs, collected from a glioma patient whose treatment included an IDH1 peptide vaccine. The receptor comes from a man aged 18 to 29 with glioma. The CDR3 loop is CASVGIAGFYGYTF. DNA of the CDR3: TGTGCCAGCGTCGGGATTGCCGGCTTTTATGGCTACACCTTC.